This TCR beta chain was identified in a study of early T cells in non-severe SARS-CoV-2 infection. Across the study: Unpaired chains resulted from sequencing bulk RNA of unsorted whole blood.

This clonotype was observed a handful of times. This CDR3 comprises 14 residues. V lost 3 bases and J lost 4; bases outside the gene matches: 3. Germline V gene data show CDR1 as DFQATT and CDR2 as SNEGSKA (reference sequence). Molecules of cDNA were individually given unique molecular identifiers that were attached to them. Each CDR3 protein is one row after TCRdb ran MiXCR on the 5' RACE reads. This table holds roughly 83,000 distinct CDR3 sequences, approximately 12% found once. Sequenced material: whole blood, taken at baseline. The rearrangement links TRBV20-1 to TRBJ2-3; 11 bases agree with TRBD2. This TCR was recovered from an adult who was a healthcare worker with PCR-confirmed SARS-CoV-2 infection or an uninfected control (not recorded which). CDR3 sequence: CSASVTSGADTQYF. The CDR3 DNA follows: TGCAGTGCTAGTGTGACTAGCGGGGCAGATACGCAGTATTTT.